This TCR beta chain emerged from a study of OX40 agonist ivuxolimab in advanced cancers. Study-level findings and limits: Within 6 weeks, CD4+ and CD8+ blood T cells expanded clonally at 0.1 to 3.0 mg/kg.

Assay: immunoSEQ multiplex PCR; the TCRdb copy retains only in-frame clones and omits some. The sample has about 48,000 clones; over 85% are singletons. Concerning this clone itself: Its antigen is unknown.

This CDR3 has 16 amino acids. CDR1 is SGHVS and CDR2 is FQNEAQ in the germline V gene. Trimming pared 5 bases from V and 4 bases from J, leaving 17 bases between. This chain connects TRBV7-8 to TRBJ1-4; perhaps TRBD1 as D (5 bases). The starting material was CD4+ or CD8+ T cells sorted from blood, obtained in a trial of the OX40 agonist ivuxolimab. This TCR came from an adult with an advanced solid tumor such as melanoma, head and neck, liver or kidney cancer. The CDR3 protein is CASSRSGTAVNEKLFF. CDR3 sequence (DNA): TGTGCCAGCAGCAGATCCGGGACCGCCGTTAATGAAAAACTGTTTTTT.